The clone carrying this TCR beta chain was picked up a small number of times. Its cognate antigen is unknown. The sample is drawn from a study of post-analysis software for immune sequencing data. Study results and caveats: Relative to controls, patients had a few TRBV segments at higher frequency, with TRBV5-6, TRBV5-1 and TRBV20-1 among these. Controls significantly exceeded multiple sclerosis patients in normalized Chao1 diversity. The authors found that F measure strongly co-clustered same-batch samples.

Unique molecular identifiers were built into the TCR beta cDNA libraries. Each CDR3 protein gets one entry after TCRdb re-called the PCR reads with MiXCR. This sample has about 400,000 distinct CDR3 sequences, with about a third found just once. Trimming stripped 5 bases from V and 10 bases from J, with 9 bases between. Per germline, CDR1 MNHEY and CDR2 SVGAGI. The CDR3 consists of 11 residues. The sample comprised blood. The receptor's source is a girl aged 10 to 17 with multiple sclerosis. The chain couples TRBV6-5 to TRBJ2-1; D call uncertain. The CDR3 loop is CASSNTYEQFF. DNA of the CDR3: TGTGCCAGCAGTAACACCTACGAGCAGTTCTTC.